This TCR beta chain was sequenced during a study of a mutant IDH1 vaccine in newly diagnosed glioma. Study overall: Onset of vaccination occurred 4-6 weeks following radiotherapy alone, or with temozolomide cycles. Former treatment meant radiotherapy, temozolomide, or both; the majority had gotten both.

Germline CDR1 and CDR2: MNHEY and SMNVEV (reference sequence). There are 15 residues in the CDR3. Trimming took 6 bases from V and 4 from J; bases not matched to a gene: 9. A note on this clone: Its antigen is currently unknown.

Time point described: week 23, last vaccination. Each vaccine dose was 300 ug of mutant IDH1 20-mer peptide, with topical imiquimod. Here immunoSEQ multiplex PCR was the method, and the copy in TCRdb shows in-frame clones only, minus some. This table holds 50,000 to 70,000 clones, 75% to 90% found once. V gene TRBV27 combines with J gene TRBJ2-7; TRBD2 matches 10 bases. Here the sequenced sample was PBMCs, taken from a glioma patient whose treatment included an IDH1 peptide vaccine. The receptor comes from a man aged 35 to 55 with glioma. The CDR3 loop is CASRAGTSASYEQYF. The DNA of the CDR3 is TGTGCCAGCAGGGCGGGGACTAGCGCGTCTTACGAGCAGTACTTC.